This T cell receptor (beta chain) was sequenced in a study of cytomegalovirus exposure and HLA in healthy donors. The study's findings and limits: An analysis done earlier found most TCR beta V segments productive about 87% or about 30% of the time. Some public TCRs appeared in many individuals, while most sequences were rare. In presence/absence analyses, roughly uniform sequencing depth across donors was assumed.

The V gene end was trimmed by 3 bases and the J gene end by 4 bases; junction bases not matched to a gene: 2. There are 14 residues in the CDR3. CDR1 SGHRS and CDR2 YFSETQ come from the germline V gene. Comment on this clone: Its antigen remains unidentified.

Vbeta (60) and Jbeta (13) primers were used in the PCR. The table came from immunoSEQ multiplex PCR; TCRdb's copy has only in-frame clones and leaves some out. The table shows some 140,000 clones, with around 80% occurring only once. Sequencing was carried out using PBMCs. This TCR came from a man aged 35-49 years in good health and CMV-seropositive. This chain links TRBV5-1 with TRBJ2-7; 12 bases fit TRBD1. The CDR3 region has the DNA TGCGCCAGCAGCTGGGACAGGGGGCGATACGAGCAGTACTTC. Its protein is CASSWDRGRYEQYF.